A single TCR beta chain is shown here with its context. Its target is unknown. Germline loops: CDR1 MDHEN, CDR2 SYDVKM. The ends were cut back, 2 bases at V and 0 bases at J, with 11 bases in the middle. The CDR3 sequence is 15 residues long. The data were obtained in a study of blood T cells in healthy people across ages. Whole-study results and caveats: PBMCs were not sorted, which prevented a conclusive comparison of naive versus antigen-experienced cells.

A second roughly 7 to 11 cycle PCR used barcoded and J-beta primers. All cDNA molecules were each tagged by a template-switch adaptor with 12 random nucleotides. TCRdb re-called the 5' RACE reads with MiXCR, one entry per CDR3 protein. The profile shows more than 450,000 distinct CDR3 sequences, about 25% of them singletons. These data were also reused for a study on T cells of mothers and their children. That source reports: RNA extracted was entirely used for cDNA synthesis, approximately 1.5 ug per 15 ul. Each child gave 2.5 million to 3.5 million TCR beta CDR3 reads (each mother, over 9.5 million).

This chain uses TRBV28 with TRBJ2-7; D uncertain. The receptor's source is a boy aged 2-9 years in good health. The sample consisted of blood. CDR3 sequence: CASSLPQTSSYEQYF. CDR3 in DNA: TGTGCCAGCAGTTTACCCCAGACGAGCTCCTACGAGCAGTACTTC.